This is a list of T cell receptor beta chains from one sample in a study of blood T cell repertoires in COVID-19. Libraries were prepared by immunoSEQ multiplex PCR; TCRdb keeps only in-frame clonotypes and omits some of them. This repertoire shows 200,000 or so clones, about nine tenths found once; its top ten account for under 3%. The specimen was PBMCs or T cells enriched from blood (not recorded which). These receptors were taken from a woman aged 25 to 39 who had recovered from COVID-19. Both conserved end residues are part of each CDR3. The order of the fields is clone size, J gene, V gene, D gene, CDR3 DNA, CDR3 protein. D genes are given only for firm matches. For some rows the clone size is stated as once, few or many, or as a class when expanded; others skip it.

-,TRBJ2-1,TRBV9,TRBD2,TGTGCCAGCAGCCATAGCGGGGGAACGTACAATGAGCAGTTCTTC,CASSHSGGTYNEQFF
once,TRBJ1-1,TRBV29-1,-,TGCAGCGTTGATGGTGTGCGAGGGAAAGCTTTCTTT,CSVDGVRGKAFF
-,TRBJ1-2,TRBV7-2,-,TGTGCCAGCAGCCAAAGCTGGTCGACTAACTATGGCTACACCTTC,CASSQSWSTNYGYTF
-,TRBJ2-7,TRBV6-5,TRBD1,TGTGCCAGCAGCCAGGACAGGCAATCCTACGAGCAGTACTTC,CASSQDRQSYEQYF
-,TRBJ2-5,TRBV6-5,-,TGTGCCAGCAAGGGGGAAACGGAGACCCAGTACTTC,CASKGETETQYF
-,TRBJ2-5,TRBV21-1,-,TGTGCCAGCAGCTCCCCACCGGGCGCGGGGGGGGAGACCCAGTACTTC,CASSSPPGAGGETQYF
once,TRBJ1-2,TRBV18,-,TGTGCCAGCTCTCCCCCGGGGGTCTGGGGCTACACCTTC,CASSPPGVWGYTF
-,TRBJ1-5,TRBV4-1,-,TGCGCCAGCAGCCGAGGAATTACAGGGAGAATTGATCCCCAGCATTTT,CASSRGITGRIDPQHF
-,TRBJ1-1,TRBV5-6,TRBD1,TGTGCCAGCAGCTGGGGGACAGGGACGCTCACTGAAGCTTTCTTT,CASSWGTGTLTEAFF
-,TRBJ2-5,TRBV10-3,TRBD2,TGTGCCATCAGTGACCCCTATAGCGGGGGGTTTGAGACCCAGTACTTC,CAISDPYSGGFETQYF
once,TRBJ1-5,TRBV7-2,-,TGTGCCAGCAGCTTTTCCCAGTCGAATCAGCCCCAGCATTTT,CASSFSQSNQPQHF
-,TRBJ1-6,TRBV11-2,TRBD1,TGTGCCAGCAGCGCCAGGACAGGGGATGGTTCACCCCTCCACTTT,CASSARTGDGSPLHF
-,TRBJ2-7,TRBV3-1/TRBV3-2,TRBD2,TGTGCCAGCAGCCAAGTTAGGACTAGCGGGGCCTACGAGCAGTACTTC,CASSQVRTSGAYEQYF
-,TRBJ2-1,TRBV3-1/TRBV3-2,TRBD1,TGTGCCAGCAGCCGCGGGACAGGGGGTTACAATGAGCAGTTCTTC,CASSRGTGGYNEQFF
-,TRBJ1-1,TRBV6-6,-,TGTGCCAGCAGTCCAACACTGAACACTGAAGCTTTCTTT,CASSPTLNTEAFF
-,TRBJ2-2,TRBV7-6,-,TGTGCCAGCAGCTTACCCCCGGCGGGGAACACCGGGGAGCTGTTTTTT,CASSLPPAGNTGELFF
-,TRBJ1-3,TRBV6-5,TRBD1,TGTGCCAGCAGTTACTCGGACAGGGTGGATGGAAACACCATATATTTT,CASSYSDRVDGNTIYF
-,TRBJ1-2,TRBV29-1,-,TGCGGAGACCTGGGGGGAAAAGGCTACACCTTC,CGDLGGKGYTF
-,TRBJ2-3,TRBV6-5,-,-,CASSSSTDTQYF
once,TRBJ1-5,TRBV6-5,TRBD1,TGTGCCAGCAGTTACGGACAGGGGGTCAATCAGCCCCAGCATTTT,CASSYGQGVNQPQHF
-,TRBJ1-6,TRBV6-5,-,TGTGCCAGCAGTTACTCGAGGAGTTCACCCCTCCACTTT,CASSYSRSSPLHF
-,TRBJ2-5,TRBV6-2/TRBV6-3,TRBD1,TGTGCCAGCAGTTACCTTCGGACAGGGAGGCAAGAGACCCAGTACTTC,CASSYLRTGRQETQYF
-,TRBJ1-4,TRBV5-1,TRBD1,TGCGCCAGCAGCTTGAACAGGGGACTTTCTAATGAAAAACTGTTTTTT,CASSLNRGLSNEKLFF
-,TRBJ2-1,TRBV5-1,TRBD2,TGCGCCAGCAGCTTGGCGGGACTAGACGGTGAGCAGTTCTTC,CASSLAGLDGEQFF
-,TRBJ1-4,TRBV7-9,TRBD1,TGTGCCAGCAGCTTAGCAGGCAGGGGGCGTGAAAAACTGTTTTTT,CASSLAGRGREKLFF